This note documents a single T cell receptor (beta chain) sequence. These data come from a study of blood T cell repertoires in COVID-19. Overall study: There were acute and convalescent COVID-19 samples, and they came from the United States, Italy and Spain.

Germline V gene data show CDR1 as SQVTM and CDR2 as ANQGSEA. Deletions cut 7 bases from V and 6 bases from J, with 12 bases between. The CDR3 consists of 11 residues. Some clones are missing from TCRdb's copy, which holds only in-frame ones; the method was immunoSEQ multiplex PCR. Here the sample spans about 120,000 clones, around three quarters being singletons. The TCR originated in an elderly woman with acute or convalescent COVID-19. Source material: peripheral blood. The chain employs TRBV29-1 and TRBJ1-2; possibly TRBD1 for D (5 bases). The CDR3 nucleotides read TGCAGCGGGAGGGGTGGGGATGGCTACACCTTC. Amino acid sequence: CSGRGGDGYTF.